A selection of T cell receptor beta chains follows, all from one sample in a study of cytomegalovirus exposure and HLA in healthy donors. Repertoires were generated with immunoSEQ multiplex PCR, while TCRdb's copy carries only in-frame clones and drops some. The repertoire holds 85,000 to 120,000 clones, with roughly 80% as singletons. Sequencing input: PBMCs. These receptors came from a man aged 50-59 years in good health and CMV-seronegative. The CDR3 runs from the conserved cysteine through the conserved F or W. A D gene is named only where the DNA matches it firmly. A clone size is listed for some rows: how often the clone was seen (once, few, many), or a class if it is expanded.

>.|TRBV6-5|.|TRBJ1-1
CASGRELATEAFF
TGTGCCAGCGGGAGGGAGTTGGCCACTGAAGCTTTCTTT
>.|TRBV9|.|TRBJ1-1
CASSVVPGGTEAFF
TGTGCCAGCAGCGTAGTTCCGGGAGGCACTGAAGCTTTCTTT
>TRBD1|TRBV28|.|TRBJ1-4
CASSLRGLYDEKLFF
TGTGCCAGCAGTTTGAGGGGGCTTTACGATGAAAAACTGTTTTTT
>.|TRBV7-2|.|TRBJ1-1
CASSVLHSTREAFF
TGTGCCAGCAGCGTGCTGCACTCCACTAGGGAAGCTTTCTTT
>TRBD1|TRBV5-1|.|TRBJ2-7
CASSFSQGVHEQYF
TGCGCCAGCAGCTTTTCCCAGGGGGTACACGAGCAGTACTTC
>.|TRBV5-4|.|TRBJ2-3
CASSLSAGGTDTQYF
TGTGCCAGCAGCTTGTCGGCAGGGGGCACAGATACGCAGTATTTT
>.|TRBV9|.|TRBJ2-5
CASSVGPGPQQETQYF
TGTGCCAGCAGCGTAGGACCAGGGCCCCAACAAGAGACCCAGTACTTC
>.|TRBV5-1|.|TRBJ1-4
CASSLQTGATNEKLFF
TGCGCCAGCAGCCTACAGACAGGCGCAACTAATGAAAAACTGTTTTTT
>TRBD1|TRBV5-4|.|TRBJ2-4
CASSGTGGENIQYF
TGTGCCAGCAGTGGGACAGGGGGGGAAAACATTCAGTACTTC
>.|TRBV6-1|.|TRBJ1-5
CASAVRNNQPQHF
TGTGCCAGCGCCGTTAGAAACAATCAGCCCCAGCATTTT
>.|TRBV11-2|.|TRBJ2-3
CASSLAPTFTDTQYF
TGTGCCAGCAGCTTAGCCCCGACTTTCACAGATACGCAGTATTTT
>.|TRBV5-5|.|TRBJ1-1
CASSLTRNTEAFF
TGTGCCAGCAGCTTGACAAGGAACACTGAAGCTTTCTTT
>.|TRBV2|.|TRBJ1-5
CASSDPGSNQPQHF
TGTGCCAGCAGTGATCCGGGTAGCAATCAGCCCCAGCATTTT
>.|TRBV5-8|.|TRBJ2-5
CASSFGQQETQYF
TGTGCCAGCAGTTTCGGACAACAAGAGACCCAGTACTTC
>TRBD2|TRBV25-1|.|TRBJ2-5
CASSESSGYQETQYF
TGTGCCAGCAGTGAGAGTAGCGGGTACCAAGAGACCCAGTACTTC
>TRBD2|TRBV11-1|.|TRBJ2-1
CASSLAGLANHEQFF
TGTGCCAGCAGCTTAGCGGGACTAGCGAACCATGAGCAGTTCTTC
>TRBD1|TRBV19|.|TRBJ1-2
CASSIARTGFQGYTF
TGTGCCAGTAGTATAGCCAGGACAGGCTTTCAAGGCTACACCTTC
>.|TRBV30|.|TRBJ1-3
CAWKQGSEGNTIYF
TGTGCCTGGAAACAGGGCTCGGAAGGAAACACCATATATTTT
>TRBD1|TRBV6-1|few|TRBJ2-1
CASSEEEDRYNEQFF
TGTGCCAGCAGTGAAGAAGAGGACAGGTACAATGAGCAGTTCTTC
>.|TRBV13|.|TRBJ2-2
CASSFWATGELFF
TGTGCCAGCAGCTTTTGGGCTACCGGGGAGCTGTTTTTT
>.|TRBV28|.|TRBJ1-6
CASSLRGVGAYSPLHF
TGTGCCAGCAGTTTGAGGGGTGTGGGGGCCTATTCACCCCTCCACTTT
>TRBD1|TRBV19|.|TRBJ2-5
CASSSGQIQETQYF
TGTGCCAGTAGTTCGGGACAGATCCAAGAGACCCAGTACTTC
>TRBD1|TRBV7-8|.|TRBJ1-6
CASSYLPSFTGGASPLHF
TGTGCCAGCAGTTACCTTCCCTCGTTTACAGGGGGCGCTTCACCCCTCCACTTT
>.|TRBV4-1|.|TRBJ1-5
CASSQDQGSMGNQPQHF
TGCGCCAGCAGCCAAGATCAGGGGTCGATGGGGAATCAGCCCCAGCATTTT
>.|TRBV19|.|TRBJ1-3
CASNDRTSGNTIYF
TGTGCCAGTAACGACAGAACCTCTGGAAACACCATATATTTT
>.|TRBV7-3|.|TRBJ2-2
CASSLGAQTTNTGELFF
TGTGCCAGCAGCTTAGGGGCGCAGACCACTAACACCGGGGAGCTGTTTTTT
>.|TRBV19|.|TRBJ1-6
CASSQTGYNSPLHF
TGTGCCAGTAGCCAGACGGGCTATAATTCACCCCTCCACTTT
>TRBD1|TRBV4-2|.|TRBJ1-2
CASSQTGDYGYTF
TGTGCCAGCAGCCAAACAGGGGACTATGGCTACACCTTC
>.|TRBV10-3|.|TRBJ1-6
CAISEDTGNYNSPLHF
TGTGCCATCAGTGAGGACACAGGGAATTACAATTCACCCCTCCACTTT
>.|TRBV12-5|.|TRBJ2-5
CASGLSRSQETQYF
TGTGCTAGTGGTTTAAGTCGTAGTCAAGAGACCCAGTACTTC
>.|TRBV6-5|once|TRBJ1-6
CASSLNNSPLHF
TGTGCCAGCAGTCTAAACAATTCACCCCTCCACTTT
>.|TRBV19|.|TRBJ1-5
CASSISQGGNQPQHF
TGTGCCAGTAGTATCAGTCAGGGCGGCAATCAGCCCCAGCATTTT
>TRBD1|TRBV23-1|.|TRBJ2-2
CASSHRDRKNTGELFF
TGCGCCAGCAGTCATCGGGACAGGAAGAACACCGGGGAGCTGTTTTTT
>TRBD1|TRBV18|.|TRBJ1-1
CASSPRQGAGNTEAFF
TGTGCCAGCTCACCGCGACAGGGGGCGGGGAACACTGAAGCTTTCTTT
>.|TRBV30|.|TRBJ1-2
CAWSDLRQWGYTF
TGTGCCTGGAGTGATCTAAGACAATGGGGCTACACCTTC
>TRBD1|TRBV10-2|.|TRBJ1-4
CASFPDRETEKLFF
TGCGCCAGCTTCCCTGACAGGGAGACAGAAAAACTGTTTTTT
>.|TRBV10-3|.|TRBJ1-2
CAISPGPDDPYGYTF
TGTGCCATCAGCCCAGGTCCCGACGACCCCTATGGCTACACCTTC
>.|TRBV19|.|TRBJ1-6
CASSIPGWNNSPLHF
TGTGCCAGTAGTATTCCAGGGTGGAATAATTCACCCCTCCACTTT
>TRBD2|TRBV9|.|TRBJ2-2
CASSVVAGNTGELFF
TGTGCCAGCAGCGTAGTAGCGGGGAACACCGGGGAGCTGTTTTTT
>TRBD1|TRBV5-1|.|TRBJ2-5
CASSSGGQGAEETQYF
TGCGCCAGCAGCTCGGGGGGACAGGGGGCGGAGGAGACCCAGTACTTC
>TRBD1|TRBV6-6|.|TRBJ2-5
CASSYPSGTEETQYF
TGTGCCAGCAGTTACCCATCCGGGACAGAAGAGACCCAGTACTTC
>TRBD1|TRBV5-1|.|TRBJ1-1
CASSGGTDQNTEAFF
TGCGCCAGCAGCGGGGGGACAGATCAGAACACTGAAGCTTTCTTT
>.|TRBV6-1|few|TRBJ1-5
CASTMTEYSNQPQHF
TGTGCCAGCACTATGACAGAGTATAGCAATCAGCCCCAGCATTTT
>.|TRBV7-8|.|TRBJ1-5
CASSLLQGHQPQHF
TGTGCCAGCAGCTTACTTCAGGGCCATCAGCCCCAGCATTTT
>TRBD1|TRBV5-8|.|TRBJ2-5
CASSLGQGAFETQYF
TGTGCCAGCAGCTTAGGGCAGGGGGCGTTTGAGACCCAGTACTTC
>TRBD1|TRBV5-1|few|TRBJ1-6
CASSLFPDREDNSPLHF
TGCGCCAGCAGCTTGTTCCCGGACAGGGAAGACAATTCACCCCTCCACTTT
>.|TRBV7-8|.|TRBJ2-6
CASSMTVSGANVLTF
TGTGCCAGCAGCATGACAGTTTCTGGGGCCAACGTCCTGACTTTC
>TRBD1|TRBV27|.|TRBJ1-2
CASSTNDRAYGYTF
TGTGCCAGCAGTACTAATGACAGGGCTTATGGCTACACCTTC
>.|TRBV2|.|TRBJ1-1
CASYGGTEAFF
TGTGCCAGCTATGGCGGTACTGAAGCTTTCTTT
>.|TRBV19|.|TRBJ2-3
CASSSQDASTDTQYF
TGTGCCAGTAGTTCACAGGACGCTAGCACAGATACGCAGTATTTT
>TRBD1|TRBV4-2|.|TRBJ1-4
CASSLKQGQGNEKLFF
TGTGCCAGCAGCCTTAAACAGGGGCAGGGTAATGAAAAACTGTTTTTT